The present T cell receptor (beta chain) was sequenced within a study of preoperative IRX-2 immunotherapy in early breast cancer. TCRdb's table, derived via immunoSEQ multiplex PCR, lists solely in-frame clones and lacks some. The sample carries around 6,000 clones, around 70% recorded once. CDR3 length: 15 residues. Noted treatment: preoperative locoregional IRX-2 cytokine immunotherapy. Patients received preoperative, locoregional IRX-2 cytokine immunotherapy in a phase Ib study. This specimen was tumor tissue, taken before IRX-2 immunotherapy. The chain uses TRBV1 and TRBJ1-4; the D call in the table, TRBD1, was not verified against the DNA. TRBV1 is a listed pseudogene. The TCR was taken from a human donor with breast cancer. The CDR3 DNA follows: TGCGCCAGCAGCCAAGTGGGCAGGGTTAGGGAAAAACTGTTTTTT. Translation: CASSQVGRVREKLFF.